A selection of T cell receptor beta chains follows, all from one sample in a study of blood T cell repertoires in COVID-19. The assay was immunoSEQ multiplex PCR, and TCRdb's table has in-frame clones only and misses some. The sample holds under 250,000 clones; about nine tenths are singletons and the top ten take about 4.8%. Input material: peripheral blood. The receptors were gathered from a woman between 40 and 50 years old with acute or convalescent COVID-19. Both conserved end residues are part of each CDR3. A D gene is named only where the DNA matches it firmly. Only part of the rows carry a size: once, few, many, or a class if the clone is expanded.

J,size,D,V,CDR3,DNA
TRBJ2-4,NA,NA,TRBV5-4,CASSLDGRNIQYF,TGTGCCAGCAGCTTGGATGGGAGAAACATTCAGTACTTC
TRBJ1-4,once,NA,TRBV7-9,CASSLPIDSPSLDEKLFF,TGTGCCAGCAGCCTGCCCATTGACAGCCCCTCTTTAGATGAAAAACTGTTTTTT
TRBJ1-4,NA,NA,TRBV7-8,CASSLYPEAEKLFF,TGTGCCAGCAGCTTGTATCCAGAGGCCGAAAAACTGTTTTTT
TRBJ2-1,NA,TRBD2,TRBV6-6,CASSYSSGGGPNEQFF,TGTGCCAGCAGTTACTCCTCTGGCGGGGGGCCTAATGAGCAGTTCTTC
TRBJ1-3,NA,TRBD1,TRBV10-2,CASSESFGQGHSGNTIYF,TGCGCCAGCAGTGAGTCCTTCGGACAGGGTCACTCTGGAAACACCATATATTTT
TRBJ2-1,NA,NA,TRBV3-1/TRBV3-2,CASSQDKGVAYNEQFF,TGTGCCAGCAGCCAAGATAAAGGGGTGGCCTACAATGAGCAGTTCTTC
TRBJ1-1,NA,NA,TRBV29-1,CSVPRNTEAFF,TGCAGCGTTCCCCGGAACACTGAAGCTTTCTTT
TRBJ1-2,few,TRBD1,TRBV27,CASSLTGNYGYTF,TGTGCCAGCAGTCTGACAGGGAACTATGGCTACACCTTC
TRBJ1-1,NA,NA,TRBV11-2,CASSLEARGTEAFF,TGTGCCAGCAGCTTAGAGGCCAGGGGAACTGAAGCTTTCTTT
TRBJ2-6,NA,NA,TRBV7-3,CASSSTGTRTGANVLTF,TGTGCCAGCAGCTCAACCGGGACACGGACTGGGGCCAACGTCCTGACTTTC
TRBJ1-5,NA,NA,TRBV20-1,CSASYNRGNQPQHF,TGCAGTGCTAGTTACAACAGGGGCAATCAGCCCCAGCATTTT
TRBJ1-1,NA,TRBD1,TRBV25-1,CASGRGPAYEAFF,TGTGCCAGCGGCAGGGGGCCCGCGTATGAAGCTTTCTTT
TRBJ2-3,NA,TRBD2,TRBV12-5,CASGLVLERGASTDTQYF,TGTGCTAGTGGTTTGGTTTTAGAGCGGGGAGCCTCCACAGATACGCAGTATTTT
TRBJ2-1,NA,NA,TRBV20-1,CSAHRVGEQFF,TGCAGTGCTCACAGGGTGGGGGAGCAGTTCTTC
TRBJ1-4,few,NA,TRBV6-6,CASSYRGSLKLFF,TGTGCCAGCAGTTACAGGGGGTCCCTAAAACTGTTTTTT
TRBJ1-5,NA,TRBD1,TRBV29-1,CSACGAGTGGKGQPQHF,TGCAGCGCCTGTGGGGCCGGGACAGGGGGTAAGGGTCAGCCCCAGCATTTT
TRBJ1-1,NA,NA,TRBV5-1,CASSGRVGAFF,TGCGCCAGCAGCGGCAGGGTTGGCGCTTTCTTT
TRBJ1-5,NA,NA,TRBV9,CASSVAGEGNQPQHF,TGTGCCAGCAGCGTAGCCGGGGAAGGCAATCAGCCCCAGCATTTT
TRBJ2-3,once,TRBD1,TRBV24-1,CATSDLGDRGPPDTQYF,TGTGCCACCAGTGATTTGGGGGACAGGGGGCCCCCAGATACGCAGTATTTT
TRBJ2-1,NA,TRBD1,TRBV15,CATSRGQGAFNEQFF,TGTGCCACCAGCAGAGGACAGGGGGCCTTTAATGAGCAGTTCTTC
TRBJ1-1,few,TRBD1,TRBV14,CASSQDPGQDNTEAFF,TGTGCCAGCAGCCAAGACCCCGGACAGGATAACACTGAAGCTTTCTTT
TRBJ1-5,NA,NA,TRBV28,CASSPQGYQPQHF,TGTGCCAGCAGTCCCCAGGGGTATCAGCCCCAGCATTTT
TRBJ1-3,NA,NA,TRBV7-2,CASSLSRQVYSGNTIYF,TGTGCCAGCAGCTTGTCGAGACAGGTCTACTCTGGAAACACCATATATTTT
TRBJ1-1,NA,TRBD1,TRBV11-2,CASSLEQGMNTEAFF,TGTGCCAGCAGCTTAGAACAGGGGATGAACACTGAAGCTTTCTTT
TRBJ1-2,NA,TRBD1,TRBV6-6,CASSSSGGANYGYTF,TGTGCCAGCAGTTCCTCAGGGGGAGCTAACTATGGCTACACCTTC
TRBJ2-3,NA,TRBD2,TRBV4-2,CASSQGTFSGGANSDTQYF,TGTGCCAGCAGCCAAGGGACTTTTAGCGGGGGGGCTAACAGCGATACGCAGTATTTT
TRBJ2-1,NA,TRBD1,TRBV5-1,CASSPGGNPHNEQFF,TGCGCCAGCAGCCCAGGGGGTAACCCACACAATGAGCAGTTCTTC
TRBJ2-3,NA,NA,TRBV7-9,CASSLGGQGFTDTQYF,TGTGCCAGCAGCTTAGGAGGCCAGGGGTTTACAGATACGCAGTATTTT
TRBJ1-2,NA,NA,TRBV24-1,CATSDLNSNYGYTF,TGTGCCACCAGTGATTTGAACTCTAACTATGGCTACACCTTC
TRBJ1-1,NA,NA,TRBV6-1,CASSELGMNTEAFF,TGTGCCAGCAGTGAACTTGGCATGAACACTGAAGCTTTCTTT
TRBJ2-6,NA,NA,TRBV7-8,CASSRLNSGANVLTF,TGTGCCAGCAGCCGCTTAAACTCTGGGGCCAACGTCCTGACTTTC
TRBJ1-1,NA,TRBD1,TRBV30,CAWSRKGQGSTEAFF,TGTGCCTGGAGTCGCAAGGGACAGGGGAGCACTGAAGCTTTCTTT
TRBJ2-1,NA,TRBD2,TRBV3-1/TRBV3-2,CASSQVQNGGSYNEQFF,TGTGCCAGCAGCCAAGTTCAGAACGGGGGGTCCTACAATGAGCAGTTCTTC
TRBJ2-1,once,TRBD1,TRBV9,CASSLSTGGRSYNEQFF,TGTGCCAGCAGCCTATCGACAGGGGGCAGGTCCTACAATGAGCAGTTCTTC
TRBJ2-5,NA,TRBD2,TRBV9,CASSVAGGGAETQYF,TGTGCCAGCAGCGTAGCAGGCGGGGGGGCAGAGACCCAGTACTTC
TRBJ2-1,NA,TRBD2,TRBV5-4,CASTDGRGGQVEQFF,TGTGCCAGCACTGATGGGCGGGGGGGCCAGGTTGAGCAGTTCTTC
TRBJ2-3,once,TRBD2,TRBV5-4,CASSLAGITDTQYF,TGTGCCAGCAGCTTAGCGGGGATCACAGATACGCAGTATTTT
TRBJ2-5,NA,TRBD2,TRBV5-1,CASSLGGLAGDQETQYF,TGCGCCAGCAGCTTGGGTGGGCTAGCGGGGGACCAAGAGACCCAGTACTTC
TRBJ1-2,once,NA,TRBV10-1,CASSVSRGYGYTF,TGCGCCAGCAGTGTGTCCAGGGGCTATGGCTACACCTTC
TRBJ2-5,NA,TRBD2,TRBV2,CASSSRERGDQETQYF,TGTGCCAGCAGCTCTAGGGAGCGGGGGGACCAAGAGACCCAGTACTTC
TRBJ2-2,NA,NA,TRBV4-2,CASSQGGVANTGELFF,TGTGCCAGCAGCCAAGGGGGGGTAGCGAACACCGGGGAGCTGTTTTTT
TRBJ1-2,NA,TRBD1,TRBV5-1,CASSLAGTGEGYTF,TGCGCCAGCAGCTTGGCCGGGACAGGGGAAGGCTACACCTTC
TRBJ1-5,NA,NA,TRBV28,CASSLGAGGNQPQHF,TGTGCCAGCAGTTTAGGGGCAGGGGGCAATCAGCCCCAGCATTTT
TRBJ1-2,NA,NA,TRBV19,CASSIDGYGYTF,TGTGCCAGTAGTATAGACGGGTATGGCTACACCTTC
TRBJ2-3,NA,TRBD2,TRBV25-1,CASSKIAGGNTDTQYF,TGTGCCAGCAGTAAAATAGCGGGGGGAAACACAGATACGCAGTATTTT
TRBJ2-1,NA,TRBD1,TRBV18,CASSDRVYNEQFF,TGTGCCAGCTCAGACAGGGTCTACAATGAGCAGTTCTTC
TRBJ2-6,NA,NA,TRBV6-5,CASSYPGALGANVLTF,TGTGCCAGCAGTTACCCAGGGGCGTTAGGGGCCAACGTCCTGACTTTC
TRBJ1-1,NA,NA,TRBV29-1,CSAANMNTEAFF,TGCAGCGCTGCCAACATGAACACTGAAGCTTTCTTT
TRBJ1-1,few,NA,TRBV7-9,CASSLLQGRGEAFF,TGTGCCAGCAGCTTACTGCAGGGAAGAGGTGAAGCTTTCTTT
TRBJ2-5,NA,TRBD2,TRBV5-1,CASSQRTSGGRETQYF,TGCGCCAGCAGCCAACGGACTAGCGGGGGGCGTGAGACCCAGTACTTC
TRBJ1-4,NA,TRBD1,TRBV7-8,CASSSLRGRTANEKLFF,TGTGCCAGCAGCTCCCTCAGGGGGCGAACGGCTAATGAAAAACTGTTTTTT
TRBJ1-1,NA,NA,TRBV19,CASSIGGGSGTEAFF,TGTGCCAGTAGTATAGGGGGAGGGTCAGGCACTGAAGCTTTCTTT
TRBJ1-4,NA,NA,TRBV4-1,CASSQFLRGEKLFF,TGCGCCAGCAGCCAATTCCTTAGAGGTGAAAAACTGTTTTTT
TRBJ2-3,NA,TRBD1,TRBV4-1,CASSRLQGGAGTDTQYF,TGCGCCAGCAGCAGACTACAGGGGGGCGCCGGCACAGATACGCAGTATTTT